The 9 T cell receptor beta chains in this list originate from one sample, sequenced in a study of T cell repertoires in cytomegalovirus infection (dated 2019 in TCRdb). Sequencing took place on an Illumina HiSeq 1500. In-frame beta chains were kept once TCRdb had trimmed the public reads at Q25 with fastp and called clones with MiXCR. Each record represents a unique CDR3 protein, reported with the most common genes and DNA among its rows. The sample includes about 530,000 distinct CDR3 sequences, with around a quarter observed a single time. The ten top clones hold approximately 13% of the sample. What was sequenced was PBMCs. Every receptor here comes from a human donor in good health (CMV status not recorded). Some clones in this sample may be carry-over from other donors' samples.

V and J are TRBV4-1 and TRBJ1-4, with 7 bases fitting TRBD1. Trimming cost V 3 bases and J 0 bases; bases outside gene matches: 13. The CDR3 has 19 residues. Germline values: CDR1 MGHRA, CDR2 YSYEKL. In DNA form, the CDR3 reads TGCGCCAGCAGCCAGGATGTTGACAGGGCCTTTGCAACTAATGAAAAACTGTTTTTT. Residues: CASSQDVDRAFATNEKLFF.

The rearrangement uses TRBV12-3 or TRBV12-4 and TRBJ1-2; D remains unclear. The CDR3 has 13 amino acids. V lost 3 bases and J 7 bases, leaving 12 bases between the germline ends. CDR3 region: CASSLGRWGGYTF. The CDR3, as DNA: TGTGCCAGCAGTTTGGGTCGGTGGGGTGGCTACACCTTC.

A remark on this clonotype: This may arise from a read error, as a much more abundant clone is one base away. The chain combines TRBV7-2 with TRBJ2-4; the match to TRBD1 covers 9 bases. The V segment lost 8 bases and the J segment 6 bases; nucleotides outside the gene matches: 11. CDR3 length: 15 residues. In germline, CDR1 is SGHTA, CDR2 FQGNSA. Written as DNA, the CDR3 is TGTGCCAGCGGCAAGGGTGTGGACAGGGGAAACATTCAGTACTTC. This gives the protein CASGKGVDRGNIQYF.

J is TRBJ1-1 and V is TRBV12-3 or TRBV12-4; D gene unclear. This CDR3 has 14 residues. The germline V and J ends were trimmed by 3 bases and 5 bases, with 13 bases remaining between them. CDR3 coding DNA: TGTGCCAGCAGTTTGGTAGGCGCCGGTACTGAAGCTTTCTTT. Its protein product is CASSLVGAGTEAFF.

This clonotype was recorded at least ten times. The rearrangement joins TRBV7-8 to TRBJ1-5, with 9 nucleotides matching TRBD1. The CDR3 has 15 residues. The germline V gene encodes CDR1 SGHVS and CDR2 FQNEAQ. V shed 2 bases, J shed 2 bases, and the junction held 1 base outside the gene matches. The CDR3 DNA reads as TGTGCCAGCAGCTTATGGACAGGGGGCAATCAGCCCCAGCATTTT. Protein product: CASSLWTGGNQPQHF.

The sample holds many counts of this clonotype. This chain's CDR3 is CASSLGLAQYF. The CDR3 region has the DNA TGTGCCAGCAGCCTGGGACTCGCGCAGTATTTT. The genes are TRBV7-2 and TRBJ2-5; D possibly corresponds to TRBD2 (6 bases). The J call may not be correct, given that the DNA end is closer to TRBJ2-3. Looked up from germline, CDR1 is SGHTA and CDR2 is FQGNSA. The CDR3 contains 11 residues.

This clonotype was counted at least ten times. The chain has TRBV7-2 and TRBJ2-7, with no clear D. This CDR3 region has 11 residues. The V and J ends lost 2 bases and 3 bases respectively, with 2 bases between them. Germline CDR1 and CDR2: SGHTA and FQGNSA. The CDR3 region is CASSLYYEQYF. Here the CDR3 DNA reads TGTGCCAGCAGCTTATACTACGAGCAGTACTTC.

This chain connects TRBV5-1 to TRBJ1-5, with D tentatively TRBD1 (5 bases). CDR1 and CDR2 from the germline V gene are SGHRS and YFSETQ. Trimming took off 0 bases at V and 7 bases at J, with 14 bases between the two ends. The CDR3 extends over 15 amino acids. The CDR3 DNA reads TGCGCCAGCAGCTTGGCGTCTGGGACCACCCAGCCCCAGCATTTT. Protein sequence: CASSLASGTTQPQHF.

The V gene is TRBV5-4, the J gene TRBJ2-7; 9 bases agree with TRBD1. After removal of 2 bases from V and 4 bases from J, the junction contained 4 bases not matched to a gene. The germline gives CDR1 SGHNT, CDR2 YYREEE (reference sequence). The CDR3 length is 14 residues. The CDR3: CASSFPGQGYEQYV. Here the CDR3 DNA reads TGTGCCAGCAGCTTCCCGGGACAGGGATACGAGCAGTACGTC.